A single T cell receptor (beta chain) is shown here with its context. Sequencing was performed with immunoSEQ multiplex PCR; in TCRdb, only in-frame clones are kept and a portion is missing. The sample has 200,000 or so clones, roughly 90% seen once. This sample was taken from a study of blood T cell repertoires in COVID-19. Germline-derived CDR1 and CDR2 are SEHNR and FQNEAQ (reference sequence). Trimming removed 3 bases from V and 2 bases from J; junction bases left unmatched: 5. The CDR3 has 16 amino acids. The chain couples TRBV7-9 to TRBJ2-3; 10 bases are a match to TRBD1. The sample consisted of PBMCs or T cells enriched from blood (not recorded which). The receptor was isolated from a woman younger than 35 who had recovered from COVID-19. The CDR3 here is CASSFATGGTTDTQYF. The CDR3 nucleotides are TGTGCCAGCAGCTTTGCGACAGGGGGCACCACAGATACGCAGTATTTT.